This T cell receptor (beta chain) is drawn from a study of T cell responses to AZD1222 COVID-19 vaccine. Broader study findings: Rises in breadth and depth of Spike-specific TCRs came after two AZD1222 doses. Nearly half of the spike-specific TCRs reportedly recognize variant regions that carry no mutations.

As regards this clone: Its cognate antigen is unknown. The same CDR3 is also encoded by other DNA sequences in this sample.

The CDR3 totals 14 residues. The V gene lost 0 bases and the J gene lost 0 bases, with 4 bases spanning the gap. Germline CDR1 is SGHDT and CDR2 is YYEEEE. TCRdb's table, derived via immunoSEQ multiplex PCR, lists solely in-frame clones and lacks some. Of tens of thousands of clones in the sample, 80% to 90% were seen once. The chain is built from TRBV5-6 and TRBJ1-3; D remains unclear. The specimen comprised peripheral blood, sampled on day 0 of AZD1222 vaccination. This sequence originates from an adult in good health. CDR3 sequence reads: CASSLVGSGNTIYF. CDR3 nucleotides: TGTGCCAGCAGCTTGGTCGGCTCTGGAAACACCATATATTTT.